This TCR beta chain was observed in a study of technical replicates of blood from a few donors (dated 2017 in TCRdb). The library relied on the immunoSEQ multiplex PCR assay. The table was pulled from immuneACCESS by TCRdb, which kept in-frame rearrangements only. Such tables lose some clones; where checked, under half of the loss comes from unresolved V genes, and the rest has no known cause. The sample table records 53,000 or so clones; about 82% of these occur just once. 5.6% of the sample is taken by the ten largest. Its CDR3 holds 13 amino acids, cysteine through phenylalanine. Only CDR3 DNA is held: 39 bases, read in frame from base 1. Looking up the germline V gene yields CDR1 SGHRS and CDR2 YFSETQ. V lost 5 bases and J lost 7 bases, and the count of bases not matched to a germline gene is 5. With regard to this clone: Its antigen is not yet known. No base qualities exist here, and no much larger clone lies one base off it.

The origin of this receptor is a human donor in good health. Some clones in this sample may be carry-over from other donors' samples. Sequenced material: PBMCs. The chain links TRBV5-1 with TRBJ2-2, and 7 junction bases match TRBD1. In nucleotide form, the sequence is TGCGCCAGCAGAACAGGGGCGGTCGGGGAGCTGTTTTTT. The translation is CASRTGAVGELFF.